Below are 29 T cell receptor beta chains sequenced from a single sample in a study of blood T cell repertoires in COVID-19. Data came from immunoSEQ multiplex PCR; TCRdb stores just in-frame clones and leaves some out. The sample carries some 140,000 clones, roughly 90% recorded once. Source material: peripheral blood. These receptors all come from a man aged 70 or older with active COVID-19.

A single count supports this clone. Here the CDR3 reads CATRVQGNTEAFF. The CDR3 DNA reads TGTGCCACCCGGGTACAGGGAAACACTGAAGCTTTCTTT. V usage is TRBV7-2 and J usage is TRBJ1-1, with D maybe TRBD1 (6 bases). V dropped 10 bases and J dropped 2 bases, with 14 bases sitting between them. Germline values: CDR1 SGHTA, CDR2 FQGNSA. There are 13 residues in the CDR3.

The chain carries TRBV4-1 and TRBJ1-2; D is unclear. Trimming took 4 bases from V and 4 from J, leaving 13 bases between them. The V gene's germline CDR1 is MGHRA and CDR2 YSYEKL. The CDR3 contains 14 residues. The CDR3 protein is CASSPGLTSYGYTF. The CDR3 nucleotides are TGCGCCAGCAGCCCGGGTCTTACTTCCTATGGCTACACCTTC.

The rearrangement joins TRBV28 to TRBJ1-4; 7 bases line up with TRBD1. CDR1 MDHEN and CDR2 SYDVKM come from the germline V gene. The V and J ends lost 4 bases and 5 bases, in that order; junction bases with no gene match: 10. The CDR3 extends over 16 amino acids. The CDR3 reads CASSSLKGAENEKLFF. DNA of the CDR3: TGTGCCAGCAGTTCCCTGAAGGGGGCTGAAAATGAAAAACTGTTTTTT. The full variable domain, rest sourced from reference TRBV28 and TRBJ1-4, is DVKVTQSSRYLVKRTGEKVFLECVQDMDHENMFWYRQDPGLGLRLIYFSYDVKMKEKGDIPEGYSVSREKKERFSLILESASTNQTSMYLCASSSLKGAENEKLFFGSGTQLSVL.

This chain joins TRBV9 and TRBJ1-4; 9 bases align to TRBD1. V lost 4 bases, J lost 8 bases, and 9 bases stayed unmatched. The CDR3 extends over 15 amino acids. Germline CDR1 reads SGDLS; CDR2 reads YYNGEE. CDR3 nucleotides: TGTGCCAGCAGCATAACAGGGGGCGCGGGGGAAAAACTGTTTTTT. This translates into CASSITGGAGEKLFF. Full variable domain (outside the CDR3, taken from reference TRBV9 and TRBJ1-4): DSGVTQTPKHLITATGQRVTLRCSPRSGDLSVYWYQQSLDQGLQFLIQYYNGEERAKGNILERFSAQQFPDLHSELNLSSLELGDSALYFCASSITGGAGEKLFFGSGTQLSVL.

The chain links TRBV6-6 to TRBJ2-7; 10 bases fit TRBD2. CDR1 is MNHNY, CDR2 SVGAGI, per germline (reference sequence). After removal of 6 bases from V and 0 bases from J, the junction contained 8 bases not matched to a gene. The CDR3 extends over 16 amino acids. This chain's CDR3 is CASSPLAGVFSYEQYF. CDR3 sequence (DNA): TGTGCCAGCAGCCCCCTAGCGGGAGTTTTCTCCTACGAGCAGTACTTC.

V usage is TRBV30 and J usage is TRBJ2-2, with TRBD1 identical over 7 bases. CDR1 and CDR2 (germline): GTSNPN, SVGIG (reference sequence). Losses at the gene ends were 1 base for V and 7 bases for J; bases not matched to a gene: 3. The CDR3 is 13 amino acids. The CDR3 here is CAWSGQGNGELFF. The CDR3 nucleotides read TGTGCCTGGAGTGGACAGGGCAACGGGGAGCTGTTTTTT.

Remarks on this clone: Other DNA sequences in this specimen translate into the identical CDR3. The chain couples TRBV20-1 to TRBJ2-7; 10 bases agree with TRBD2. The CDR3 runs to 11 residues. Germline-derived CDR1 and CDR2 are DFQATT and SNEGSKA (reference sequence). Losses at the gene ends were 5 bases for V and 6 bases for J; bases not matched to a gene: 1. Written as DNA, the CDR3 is TGCAGTGCTCGGACTAGCGGCGAGCAGTACTTC. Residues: CSARTSGEQYF.

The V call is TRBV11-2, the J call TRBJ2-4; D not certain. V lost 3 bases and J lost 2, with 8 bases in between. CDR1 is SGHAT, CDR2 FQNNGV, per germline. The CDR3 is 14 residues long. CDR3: CASSFQDTKNIQYF. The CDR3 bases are TGTGCCAGCAGCTTCCAGGATACCAAAAACATTCAGTACTTC.

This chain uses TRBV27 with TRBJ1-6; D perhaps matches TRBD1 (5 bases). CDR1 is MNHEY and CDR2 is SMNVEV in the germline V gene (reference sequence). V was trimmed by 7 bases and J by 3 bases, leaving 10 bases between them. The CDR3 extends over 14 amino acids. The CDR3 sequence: CASTRQYYNSPLHF. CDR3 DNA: TGTGCCAGCACCAGACAGTACTATAATTCACCCCTCCACTTT.

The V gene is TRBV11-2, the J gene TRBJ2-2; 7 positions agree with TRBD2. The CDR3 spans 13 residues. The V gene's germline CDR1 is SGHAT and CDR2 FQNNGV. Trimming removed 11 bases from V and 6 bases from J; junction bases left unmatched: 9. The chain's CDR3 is CAGAGVSPGELFF. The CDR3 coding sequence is TGTGCCGGGGCGGGAGTATCCCCCGGGGAGCTGTTTTTT.

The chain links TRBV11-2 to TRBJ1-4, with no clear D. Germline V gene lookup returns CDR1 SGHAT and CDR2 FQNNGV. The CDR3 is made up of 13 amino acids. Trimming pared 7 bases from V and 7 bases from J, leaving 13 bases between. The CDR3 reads CASTEGRGEKLFF. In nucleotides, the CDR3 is TGTGCCAGCACCGAGGGCCGGGGTGAAAAACTGTTTTTT.

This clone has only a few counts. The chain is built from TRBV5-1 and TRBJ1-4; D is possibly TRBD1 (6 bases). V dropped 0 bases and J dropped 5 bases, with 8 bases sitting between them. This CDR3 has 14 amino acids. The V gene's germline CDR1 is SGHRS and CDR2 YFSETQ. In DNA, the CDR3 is TGCGCCAGCAGCTTGGAGAGGGGGAATGAAAAACTGTTTTTT. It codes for CASSLERGNEKLFF.

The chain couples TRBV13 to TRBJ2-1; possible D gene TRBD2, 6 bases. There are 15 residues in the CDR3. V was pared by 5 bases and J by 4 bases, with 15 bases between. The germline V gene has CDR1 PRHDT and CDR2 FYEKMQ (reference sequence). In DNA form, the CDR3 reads TGTGCCAGCAGCACCTCTGGGCGGGGATACAATGAGCAGTTCTTC. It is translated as CASSTSGRGYNEQFF.

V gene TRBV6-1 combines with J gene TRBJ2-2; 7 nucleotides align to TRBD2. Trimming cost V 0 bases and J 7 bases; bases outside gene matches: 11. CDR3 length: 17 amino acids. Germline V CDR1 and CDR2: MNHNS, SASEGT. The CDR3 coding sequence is TGTGCCAGCAGTGAAGCGCTCCCCCCGGGGGGAGGCGGGGAGCTGTTTTTT. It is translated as CASSEALPPGGGGELFF.

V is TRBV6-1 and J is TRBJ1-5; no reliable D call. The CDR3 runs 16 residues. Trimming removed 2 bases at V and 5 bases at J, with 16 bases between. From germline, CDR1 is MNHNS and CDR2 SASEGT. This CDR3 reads CASSEKRSVTHQPQHF. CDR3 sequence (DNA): TGTGCCAGCAGTGAAAAGCGGTCAGTTACACATCAGCCCCAGCATTTT.

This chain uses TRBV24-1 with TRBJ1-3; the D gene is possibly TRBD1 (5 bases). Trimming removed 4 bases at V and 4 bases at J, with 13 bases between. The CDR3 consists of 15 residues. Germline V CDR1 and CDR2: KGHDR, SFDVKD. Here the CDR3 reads CATSDSAGPGNTIYF. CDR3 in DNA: TGTGCCACCAGTGACTCCGCAGGGCCCGGAAACACCATATATTTT.

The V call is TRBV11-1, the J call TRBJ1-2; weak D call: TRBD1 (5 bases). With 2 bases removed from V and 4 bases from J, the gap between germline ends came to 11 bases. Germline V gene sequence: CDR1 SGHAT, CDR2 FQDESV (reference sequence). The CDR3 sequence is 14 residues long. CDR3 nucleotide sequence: TGTGCCAGCAGCTTAAACAGGTTGGGCTATGGCTACACCTTC. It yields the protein CASSLNRLGYGYTF.

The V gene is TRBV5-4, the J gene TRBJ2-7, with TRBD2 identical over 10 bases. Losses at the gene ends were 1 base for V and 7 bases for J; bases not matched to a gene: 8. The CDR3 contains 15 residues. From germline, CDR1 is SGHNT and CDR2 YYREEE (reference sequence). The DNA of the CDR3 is TGTGCCAGCAGCTTGCGGGCTAGCGGGAGCGGTGAGCAGTACTTC. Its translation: CASSLRASGSGEQYF.

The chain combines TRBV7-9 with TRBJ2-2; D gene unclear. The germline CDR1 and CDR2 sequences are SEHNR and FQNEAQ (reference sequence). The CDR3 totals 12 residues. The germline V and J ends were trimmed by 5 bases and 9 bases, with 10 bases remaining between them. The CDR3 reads CASSPEARELFF. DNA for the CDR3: TGTGCCAGCAGCCCCGAAGCGAGGGAGCTGTTTTTT.

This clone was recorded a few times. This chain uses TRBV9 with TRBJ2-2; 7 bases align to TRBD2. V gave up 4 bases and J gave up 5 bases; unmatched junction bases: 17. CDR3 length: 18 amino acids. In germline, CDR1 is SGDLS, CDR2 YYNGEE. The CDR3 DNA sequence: TGTGCCAGCAGCCCACGTGGGCTAGCGGTTCGAAGGACCGGGGAGCTGTTTTTT. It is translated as CASSPRGLAVRRTGELFF.

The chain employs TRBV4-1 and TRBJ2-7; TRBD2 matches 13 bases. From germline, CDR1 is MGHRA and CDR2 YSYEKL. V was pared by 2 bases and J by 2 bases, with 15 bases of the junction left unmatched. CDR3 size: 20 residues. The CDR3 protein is CASSQMTPGLAGIKAYEQYF. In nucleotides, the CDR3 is TGCGCCAGCAGCCAAATGACACCGGGACTAGCGGGGATAAAAGCCTACGAGCAGTACTTC.

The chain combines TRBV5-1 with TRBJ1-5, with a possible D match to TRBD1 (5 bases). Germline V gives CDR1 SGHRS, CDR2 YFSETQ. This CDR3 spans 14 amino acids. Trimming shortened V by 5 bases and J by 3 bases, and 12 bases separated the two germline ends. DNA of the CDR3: TGCGCCAGCAGGTGGGGCAGAAACAATCAGCCCCAGCATTTT. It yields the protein CASRWGRNNQPQHF.

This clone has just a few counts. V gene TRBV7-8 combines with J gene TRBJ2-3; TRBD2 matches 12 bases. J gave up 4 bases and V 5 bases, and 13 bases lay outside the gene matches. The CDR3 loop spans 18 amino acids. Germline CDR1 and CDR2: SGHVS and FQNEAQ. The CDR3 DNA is TGTGCCAGCAGCCCTCTCCCCCGGCTAGCGGGAGGGTCAGATACGCAGTATTTT. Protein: CASSPLPRLAGGSDTQYF.

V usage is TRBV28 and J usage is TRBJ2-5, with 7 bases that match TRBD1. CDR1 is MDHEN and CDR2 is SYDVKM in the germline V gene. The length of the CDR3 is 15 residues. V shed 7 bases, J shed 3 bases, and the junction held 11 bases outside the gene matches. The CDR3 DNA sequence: TGTGCCAGCAATCCTTTTGGGACAGAAGAAGAGACCCAGTACTTC. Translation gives CASNPFGTEEETQYF.

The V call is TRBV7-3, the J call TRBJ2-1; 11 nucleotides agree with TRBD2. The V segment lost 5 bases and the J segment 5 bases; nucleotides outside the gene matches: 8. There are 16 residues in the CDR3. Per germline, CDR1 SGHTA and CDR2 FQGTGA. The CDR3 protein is CASSPRGLAANNEQFF. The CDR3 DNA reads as TGTGCCAGCAGCCCTAGGGGACTAGCGGCTAACAATGAGCAGTTCTTC.

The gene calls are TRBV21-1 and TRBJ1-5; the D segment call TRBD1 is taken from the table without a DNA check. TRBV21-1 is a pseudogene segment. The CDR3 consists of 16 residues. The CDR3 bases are TGTGCCAGCAGCTCGCCCCCCCGGACAGGCAATCAGCCCCAGCATTTT. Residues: CASSSPPRTGNQPQHF.

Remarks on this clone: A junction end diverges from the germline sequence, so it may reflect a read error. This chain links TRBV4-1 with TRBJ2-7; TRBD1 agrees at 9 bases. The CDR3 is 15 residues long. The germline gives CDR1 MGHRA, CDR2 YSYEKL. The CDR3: CANSQDVGQGYEQYF. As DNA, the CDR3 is TGCGCCAACAGCCAAGATGTGGGACAGGGTTACGAGCAGTACTTC.

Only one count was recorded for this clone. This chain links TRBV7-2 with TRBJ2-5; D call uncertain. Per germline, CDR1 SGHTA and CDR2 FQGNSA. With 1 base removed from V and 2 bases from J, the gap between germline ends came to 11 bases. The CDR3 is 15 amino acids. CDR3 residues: CASSLVLARQETQYF. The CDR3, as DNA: TGTGCCAGCAGCTTAGTTCTCGCGCGGCAAGAGACCCAGTACTTC.

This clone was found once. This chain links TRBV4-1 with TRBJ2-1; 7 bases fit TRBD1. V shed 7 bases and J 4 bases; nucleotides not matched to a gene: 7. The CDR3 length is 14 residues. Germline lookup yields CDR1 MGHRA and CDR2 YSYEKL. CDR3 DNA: TGCGCCAGCACCCTAGGGGACAGTTACAATGAGCAGTTCTTC. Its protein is CASTLGDSYNEQFF.